The 19 T cell receptor beta chains in this list originate from one sample, sequenced in a study of blood T cell repertoires in COVID-19. Clones were read by immunoSEQ multiplex PCR, and TCRdb kept only the in-frame ones, dropping some. The sample yields some 320,000 clones, 90% seen once. The specimen was PBMCs or T cells enriched from blood (not recorded which). These receptors were collected from a man in his 60s who had recovered from COVID-19.

The chain joins TRBV11-3 to TRBJ2-1; D ambiguous. Germline values: CDR1 SGHNT, CDR2 YENEEA. The V end was cut by 0 bases, the J end by 5 bases, with 8 bases between. This CDR3 spans 14 amino acids. This CDR3 reads CASSLEASDNEQFF. Written as DNA, the CDR3 is TGTGCCAGCAGCTTAGAGGCTAGTGACAATGAGCAGTTCTTC.

This clone has just a few counts. This chain joins TRBV6-2 or TRBV6-3 and TRBJ2-7; D remains ambiguous. The CDR3 spans 13 residues. CDR1 is MNHEY and CDR2 is SVGEGT in the germline V gene. Between the trimmed V and J ends, which lost 4 bases and 4 bases, there was a span of 11 bases. For the CDR3, the DNA is TGTGCCAGCAGTTGGGCAGGAAGGTACGAGCAGTACTTC. Translating it yields CASSWAGRYEQYF.

The gene calls are TRBV19 and TRBJ1-2; TRBD1 matches 7 bases. Germline trimming cut 8 bases from V and 4 bases from J; bases unmatched to any gene: 13. The CDR3 spans 15 residues. Germline values: CDR1 LNHDA, CDR2 SQIVND (reference sequence). The CDR3 reads CASDGDYRGGYGYTF. The CDR3 bases are TGTGCCAGTGACGGAGACTACAGGGGCGGCTATGGCTACACCTTC.

V usage is TRBV18 and J usage is TRBJ2-7; TRBD1 aligns across 8 bases. CDR1 and CDR2 from the germline V gene are KGHSH and LQKENI. V was clipped by 1 base and J by 2 bases; unmatched bases: 7. This CDR3 spans 16 amino acids. This CDR3 is CASSPLGTGETYEQYF. The CDR3 bases are TGTGCCAGCTCACCACTTGGGACAGGAGAGACCTACGAGCAGTACTTC.

The chain links TRBV3-1 (or the pseudogene TRBV3-2) to TRBJ1-5; tentatively, D is TRBD1 (6 bases). CDR3 length: 17 amino acids. V lost 0 bases, J lost 2 bases, and 14 bases lay in between. The V gene's germline CDR1 is LGHDT and CDR2 YNNKEL (reference sequence). The CDR3 DNA reads as TGTGCCAGCAGCCAAGAATTTCGGACAGAGGGCAATCAGCCCCAGCATTTT. Translation gives CASSQEFRTEGNQPQHF.

The chain carries TRBV4-1 and TRBJ2-7; tentatively, D is TRBD1 (6 bases). This CDR3 is built from 15 residues. Germline V gene lookup returns CDR1 MGHRA and CDR2 YSYEKL. V lost 1 base, J lost 1 base, and 11 bases lay in between. CDR3 DNA sequence: TGCGCCAGCAGCCAAGTTCTGACAGGTTCCTACGAGCAGTACTTC. Protein sequence: CASSQVLTGSYEQYF.

The chain recombines TRBV3-1 (or the pseudogene TRBV3-2) with TRBJ1-6; no clear D gene. V dropped 0 bases and J dropped 9 bases, with 9 bases sitting between them. From germline, CDR1 is LGHDT and CDR2 YNNKEL (reference sequence). This CDR3 has 14 residues. CDR3 DNA: TGTGCCAGCAGCCAAGAATTTTCGGGTTCACCCCTCCACTTT. Its protein product is CASSQEFSGSPLHF.

The chain is built from TRBV28 and TRBJ1-2; maybe TRBD1 (6 bases). CDR3 length: 15 amino acids. V was cut by 4 bases and J by 0 bases, with 12 bases left in between. Germline V gene data show CDR1 as MDHEN and CDR2 as SYDVKM. Written as DNA, the CDR3 is TGTGCCAGCAGTTCGGGACATCTCTCTAACTATGGCTACACCTTC. Translating gives CASSSGHLSNYGYTF.

The chain employs TRBV29-1 and TRBJ1-4; D unclear. V lost 4 bases to trimming and J lost 5 bases, with 11 bases between them. The CDR3 runs 13 residues. Germline V CDR1 and CDR2: SQVTM, ANQGSEA. The DNA for the CDR3 is TGCAGCGTTGTCTTGACGGAGAATGAAAAACTGTTTTTT. This gives the protein CSVVLTENEKLFF.

This chain uses TRBV12-3 or TRBV12-4 with TRBJ1-2; D not resolved. V lost 3 bases and J lost 3, with 8 bases in between. This CDR3 spans 13 amino acids. Written as DNA, the CDR3 is TGTGCCAGCAGTTTCGGGGTGGACTATGGCTACACCTTC. Translation: CASSFGVDYGYTF.

This clone appeared once. This chain joins TRBV6-5 and TRBJ1-1; the match to TRBD1 covers 7 bases. The CDR3 is made up of 14 amino acids. Germline CDR1 is MNHEY and CDR2 is SVGAGI. Trimming took 4 bases from V and 6 from J; bases not matched to a gene: 8. In DNA, the CDR3 is TGTGCCAGCAGTTCCCAGACAGGGAGGTCTGAAGCTTTCTTT. Its translation: CASSSQTGRSEAFF.

The rearrangement uses TRBV7-6 and TRBJ1-1; no clear D. The CDR3 spans 13 residues. The germline V gene has CDR1 SGHVS and CDR2 FNYEAQ. With 2 bases removed from V and 3 bases from J, the gap between germline ends came to 7 bases. CDR3 in amino acids: CASSLSGYTEAFF. The CDR3 DNA is TGTGCCAGCAGCTTATCGGGATACACTGAAGCTTTCTTT.

This clone was seen a handful of times. V and J are TRBV6-6 and TRBJ2-5; 11 bases align to TRBD1. The length of the CDR3 is 15 residues. Germline CDR1 is MNHNY and CDR2 is SVGAGI (reference sequence). Losses at the gene ends were 2 bases for V and 5 bases for J; bases not matched to a gene: 4. CDR3 nucleotides: TGTGCCAGCAGTTACGGACAGGGGGCGAGGGAGACCCAGTACTTC. Its translation is CASSYGQGARETQYF.

J is TRBJ2-7 and V is TRBV4-3; D is unclear. This CDR3 has 14 amino acids. CDR1 and CDR2 (germline): LGHNA, YSLEER. Trimming removed 0 bases at V and 3 bases at J, with 9 bases between. DNA for the CDR3: TGCGCCAGCAGCCAAGATCGGGTTTTCTACGAGCAGTACTTC. It encodes CASSQDRVFYEQYF.

This clone is a singleton in its sample. This rearrangement joins TRBV15 to TRBJ2-1; tentatively, D is TRBD2 (5 bases). The CDR3 totals 15 residues. Trimming cost V 3 bases and J 8 bases, with 17 bases left between them. Germline V lookup: CDR1 LNHNV, CDR2 YYDKDF (reference sequence). The CDR3 DNA reads TGTGCCACCAGCAGTACACTATCCCTGGGAGATGAGCAGTTCTTC. It yields the protein CATSSTLSLGDEQFF.

The genes are TRBV6-2 or TRBV6-3 and TRBJ1-1; D is unclear. Germline CDR1 reads MNHEY; CDR2 reads SVGEGT. The CDR3 runs 15 residues. Trimming stripped 4 bases from V and 0 bases from J, with 12 bases between. This CDR3 is CASSSRFGLNTEAFF. CDR3 nucleotides: TGTGCCAGCAGTTCCCGGTTTGGTCTGAACACTGAAGCTTTCTTT.

This sequence joins TRBV30 and TRBJ1-2; 9 bases map to TRBD1. Germline CDR1 is GTSNPN and CDR2 is SVGIG (reference sequence). The V and J ends lost 4 bases and 3 bases, in that order; junction bases with no gene match: 6. The CDR3 has 14 amino acids. CDR3 amino acids: CAWTRDREYYGYTF. CDR3 coding DNA: TGTGCCTGGACTAGGGACAGGGAATACTATGGCTACACCTTC.

CDR3 protein: CASRPGGLDGELFF. The CDR3 nucleotides read TGTGCCAGCCGACCAGGGGGCCTTGACGGGGAGCTGTTTTTT. This chain links TRBV5-6 with TRBJ2-2, with 8 bases aligning to TRBD1. CDR3 size: 14 residues. The germline V gene has CDR1 SGHDT and CDR2 YYEEEE. V lost 7 bases to trimming and J lost 7 bases; unmatched junction nucleotides: 9.

There are a few counts of this clone. This chain uses TRBV2 with TRBJ1-2, with D tentatively TRBD1 (6 bases). The CDR3 totals 13 residues. Trimming pared 5 bases from V and 4 bases from J, leaving 11 bases between. Germline loops: CDR1 SNHLY, CDR2 FYNNEI. CDR3 coding DNA: TGTGCCAGCAGTTCCGGACAGCCCTATGGCTACACCTTC. The encoded protein is CASSSGQPYGYTF.